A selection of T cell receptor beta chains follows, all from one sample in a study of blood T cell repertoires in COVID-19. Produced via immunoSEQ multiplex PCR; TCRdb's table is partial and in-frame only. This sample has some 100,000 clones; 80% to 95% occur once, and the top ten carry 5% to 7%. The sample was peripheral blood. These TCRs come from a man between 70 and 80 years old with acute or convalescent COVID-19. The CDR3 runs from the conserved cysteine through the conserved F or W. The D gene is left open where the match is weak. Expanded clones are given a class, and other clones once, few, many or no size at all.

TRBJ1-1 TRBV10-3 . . CAISESGGDTEAFF TGTGCCATCAGTGAGTCTGGGGGGGACACTGAAGCTTTCTTT
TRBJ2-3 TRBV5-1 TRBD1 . CASSRDRVLTDTQYF TGCGCCAGCAGCCGAGACAGGGTTCTTACAGATACGCAGTATTTT
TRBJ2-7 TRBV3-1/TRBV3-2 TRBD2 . CASSRPSGYEQYF TGTGCCAGCAGCCGGCCTAGCGGGTACGAGCAGTACTTC
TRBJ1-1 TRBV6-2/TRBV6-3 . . CASSYNTGPIEAFF TGTGCCAGCAGTTACAATACAGGCCCAATTGAAGCTTTCTTT
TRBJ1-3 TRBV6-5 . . CASSYSSGSSGNTIYF TGTGCCAGCAGTTACTCTTCTGGGAGCTCTGGAAACACCATATATTTT
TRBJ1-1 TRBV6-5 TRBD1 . CASSYVNRGNTEAFF TGTGCCAGCAGTTACGTTAACAGGGGAAACACTGAAGCTTTCTTT
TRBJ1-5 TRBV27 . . CASRELNSNQPQHF TGTGCCAGCAGAGAACTGAATAGCAATCAGCCCCAGCATTTT
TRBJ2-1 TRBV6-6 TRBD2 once CASRGLAGEGEQFF TGTGCCAGCAGAGGACTAGCGGGAGAAGGTGAGCAGTTCTTC
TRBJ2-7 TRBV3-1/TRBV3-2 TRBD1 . CASSPRLRGHEQYF TGTGCCAGCAGCCCCCGACTTAGGGGGCACGAGCAGTACTTC
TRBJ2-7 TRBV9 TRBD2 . CASSVATGGGPYEQYF TGTGCCAGCAGCGTAGCTACGGGGGGAGGCCCGTACGAGCAGTACTTC
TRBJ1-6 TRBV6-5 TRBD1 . CASSPSGQGASPLHF TGTGCCAGCAGCCCAAGTGGCCAGGGGGCTTCACCCCTCCACTTT
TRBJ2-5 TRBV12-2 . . CASRLPGTAQETQYF TGTGCAAGTCGCCTACCAGGGACAGCACAAGAGACCCAGTACTTC
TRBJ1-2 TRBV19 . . CASSMAGRFQGYTF TGTGCCAGTAGTATGGCAGGGAGGTTTCAGGGCTACACCTTC
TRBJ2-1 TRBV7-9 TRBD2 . CASSLAGGSNEQFF TGTGCCAGCAGCCTAGCGGGGGGGTCGAATGAGCAGTTCTTC
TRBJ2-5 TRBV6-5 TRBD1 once CATQTGWAETQYF TGTGCCACCCAGACAGGGTGGGCAGAGACCCAGTACTTC
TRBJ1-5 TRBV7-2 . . CASSSQYQPQHF TGTGCCAGCAGCTCCCAATATCAGCCCCAGCATTTT
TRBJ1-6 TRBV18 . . CASSYRVSNGSPLHF TGTGCCAGCTCATACAGGGTTTCAAACGGTTCACCCCTCCACTTT
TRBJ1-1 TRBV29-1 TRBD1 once CSVEGTGGNLNTEAFF TGCAGCGTTGAGGGGACAGGGGGGAATCTGAACACTGAAGCTTTCTTT
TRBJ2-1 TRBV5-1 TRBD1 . CASSLVGQGLNEQFF TGCGCCAGCAGCTTGGTGGGACAGGGGTTGAATGAGCAGTTCTTC
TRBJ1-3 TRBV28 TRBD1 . CASSTGVENTIYF TGTGCCAGCAGTACAGGGGTAGAAAACACCATATATTTT
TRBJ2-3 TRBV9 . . CASNDGDTDTQYF TGTGCCAGCAACGACGGAGATACAGATACGCAGTATTTT
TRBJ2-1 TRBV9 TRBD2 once CASRPRIAGLHEQFF TGTGCCAGCAGACCCAGGATAGCGGGGCTCCATGAGCAGTTCTTC
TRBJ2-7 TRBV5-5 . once CASSLFSFGTSSYEQYF TGTGCCAGCAGCTTGTTCTCGTTCGGGACATCCTCCTACGAGCAGTACTTC
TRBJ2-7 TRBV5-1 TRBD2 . CASGAGGTYEQYF TGCGCCAGCGGGGCGGGAGGAACCTACGAGCAGTACTTC
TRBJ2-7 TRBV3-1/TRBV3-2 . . CASSQGPRYEQYF TGTGCCAGCAGCCAAGGGCCTCGCTACGAGCAGTACTTC
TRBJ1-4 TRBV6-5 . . CASSYSRRKNEKLFF TGTGCCAGCAGTTACTCGCGGCGGAAGAATGAAAAACTGTTTTTT
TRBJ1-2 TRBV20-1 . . CSARADYGYTF TGCAGTGCGAGGGCCGACTATGGCTACACCTTC
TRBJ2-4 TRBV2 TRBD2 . CASRGTSTAKNIQYF TGTGCCAGCAGGGGGACTAGCACTGCCAAAAACATTCAGTACTTC
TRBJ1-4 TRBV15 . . CATRLATLNEKLFF TGTGCCACCAGGCTAGCGACCCTTAATGAAAAACTGTTTTTT
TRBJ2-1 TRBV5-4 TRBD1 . CASRNGQGANEQFF TGTGCCAGCAGGAACGGACAGGGGGCGAATGAGCAGTTCTTC
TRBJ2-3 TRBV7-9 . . CASTYTDTQYF TGTGCCAGCACCTACACAGATACGCAGTATTTT
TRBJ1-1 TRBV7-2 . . CASSSGQRFVAFF TGTGCCAGCAGCTCTGGACAGAGGTTTGTAGCTTTCTTT
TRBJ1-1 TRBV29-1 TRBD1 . CSVRRGLNTEAFF TGCAGCGTAAGGAGGGGGCTGAACACTGAAGCTTTCTTT
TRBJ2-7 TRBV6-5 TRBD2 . CASSRVTSAHEQYF TGTGCCAGCAGTCGCGTTACTAGCGCCCACGAGCAGTACTTC
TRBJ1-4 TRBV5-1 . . CASSLGSWEKLFF TGCGCCAGCAGCTTGGGGAGTTGGGAAAAACTGTTTTTT
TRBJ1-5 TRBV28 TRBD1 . CASSLVTGRNQPQHF TGTGCCAGCAGTCTCGTGACAGGGCGGAATCAGCCCCAGCATTTT
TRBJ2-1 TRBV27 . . CASSKGHRSEQFF TGTGCCAGCAGTAAAGGGCACAGGTCAGAGCAGTTCTTC
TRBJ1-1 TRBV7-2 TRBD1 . CASSLEGQAEAFF TGTGCCAGCAGCTTGGAGGGACAGGCTGAAGCTTTCTTT
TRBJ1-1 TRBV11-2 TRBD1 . CASSQGQLDTEAFF TGTGCCAGCAGCCAGGGACAGTTGGACACTGAAGCTTTCTTT
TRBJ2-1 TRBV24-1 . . CATSASYNEQFF TGTGCCACCAGTGCGTCCTACAATGAGCAGTTCTTC
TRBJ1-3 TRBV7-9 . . CASSPRASGNTIYF TGTGCCAGCAGCCCCAGGGCCTCAGGGAACACCATATATTTT
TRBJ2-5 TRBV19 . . CASSSTGFGETQYF TGTGCCAGTAGTAGCACAGGGTTCGGCGAGACCCAGTACTTC
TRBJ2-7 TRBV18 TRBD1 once CASSPGQAFAGEQYF TGTGCCAGCTCACCCGGACAGGCCTTCGCGGGTGAGCAGTACTTC
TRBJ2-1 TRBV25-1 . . CASSESIAAYYNEQFF TGTGCCAGCAGTGAATCGATAGCGGCCTACTACAATGAGCAGTTCTTC
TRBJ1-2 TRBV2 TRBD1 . CASSLQGAHGYTF TGTGCCAGCAGTCTTCAGGGGGCGCATGGCTACACCTTC
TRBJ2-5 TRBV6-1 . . CASSEPGLETQYF TGTGCCAGCAGTGAACCGGGGTTAGAGACCCAGTACTTC
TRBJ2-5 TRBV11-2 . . CASSLVVGPNQETQYF TGTGCCAGCAGCTTAGTGGTCGGTCCCAACCAAGAGACCCAGTACTTC
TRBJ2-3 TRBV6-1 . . CASSEGNPGFSLADTQYF TGTGCCAGCAGTGAAGGAAACCCAGGGTTTAGCCTCGCGGATACGCAGTATTTT
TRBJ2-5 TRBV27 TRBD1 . CASSFSRQGVETQYF TGTGCCAGCAGTTTTTCGCGGCAGGGGGTTGAGACCCAGTACTTC
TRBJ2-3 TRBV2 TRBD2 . CASSESGTSERTDTQYF TGTGCCAGCAGTGAATCCGGGACTAGCGAGCGCACAGATACGCAGTATTTT
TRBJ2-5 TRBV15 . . CATSSRGQETQYF TGTGCCACCAGCAGCAGGGGCCAAGAGACCCAGTACTTC
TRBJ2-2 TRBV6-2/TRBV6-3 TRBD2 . CASSYLSSGRGELFF TGTGCCAGCAGTTACTTGTCGAGCGGGAGGGGGGAGCTGTTTTTT
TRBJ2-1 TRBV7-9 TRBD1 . CASSPRGLKDNEQFF TGTGCCAGCAGCCCCAGGGGGCTGAAAGACAATGAGCAGTTCTTC